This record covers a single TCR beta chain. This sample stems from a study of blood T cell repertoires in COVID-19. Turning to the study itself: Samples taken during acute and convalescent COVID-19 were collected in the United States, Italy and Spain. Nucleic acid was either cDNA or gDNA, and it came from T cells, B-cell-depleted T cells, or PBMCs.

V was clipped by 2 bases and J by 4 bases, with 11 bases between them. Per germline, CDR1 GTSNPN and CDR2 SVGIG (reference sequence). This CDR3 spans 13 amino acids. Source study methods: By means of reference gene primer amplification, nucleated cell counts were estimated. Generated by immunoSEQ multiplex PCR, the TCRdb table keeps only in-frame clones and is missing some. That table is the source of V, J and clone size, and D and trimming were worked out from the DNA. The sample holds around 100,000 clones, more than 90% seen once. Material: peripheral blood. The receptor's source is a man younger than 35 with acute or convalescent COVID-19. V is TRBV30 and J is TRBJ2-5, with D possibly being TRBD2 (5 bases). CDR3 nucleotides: TGTGCCTGGAGTACGGGGATAGGAGAGACCCAGTACTTC. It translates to CAWSTGIGETQYF.